This T cell receptor beta chain was sequenced in a study of blood T cell repertoires in COVID-19. Original processing methods: Estimated nucleated cell counts came from reference gene primer amplification. Assay: immunoSEQ multiplex PCR; the TCRdb copy retains only in-frame clones and omits some. D and trimming were read from the DNA, whereas the V and J calls and clone size are those reported in that table. Among 250,000 to 300,000 clones listed, 85% to 90% were seen once. The CDR3 consists of 13 residues. The ends lost 10 bases at V and 6 bases at J; junction bases unmatched: 6. The germline V gene encodes CDR1 WSHSY and CDR2 SAAADI.

Input material: peripheral blood. The sequence was obtained from a woman younger than 45 with COVID-19, enrolled during active disease. The rearrangement joins TRBV10-2 to TRBJ2-7; 13 bases are shared with TRBD2. The CDR3 sequence: CATRLAGGGEQYF. The CDR3, as DNA: TGCGCCACCCGACTAGCGGGAGGAGGCGAGCAGTACTTC.